Listed here is a single T cell receptor (beta chain). Antigen unknown. Time point of the sample: after preoperative PTX-NDP chemotherapy. Patients received paclitaxel-nedaplatin as preoperative chemotherapy before surgery. The sample originates from a study of esophageal squamous cell carcinoma under preoperative chemotherapy. Study-wide background: Samples included peripheral blood T cells as well as tumor-infiltrating lymphocytes.

CDR3 length: 14 amino acids. The trim removed 10 bases at V and 4 bases at J, leaving 12 bases unmatched. The germline gives CDR1 MNHNS, CDR2 SASEGT. TCRdb reanalysed the PCR reads using MiXCR and keeps one entry per CDR3 protein. The sample has some 30,000 distinct CDR3 sequences; 52% are singletons. Study observations and caveats: Peripheral T cells showed a significant TCR diversity increase after chemotherapy, unlike tumor-infiltrating lymphocytes.

This sequence joins TRBV6-1 and TRBJ2-5, with 7 bases identical to TRBD2. The origin of this receptor is a human donor with esophageal squamous cell carcinoma. The donor label of this sample is uncertain. The sample was collected from a patient given preoperative chemotherapy. In DNA form, the CDR3 reads TGTGCCATCGGGGGGTCGGCCTTCGGAGAGACCCAGTACTTC. This encodes CAIGGSAFGETQYF.